A selection of T cell receptor beta chains follows, all from one sample in a study of T cell responses to AZD1222 COVID-19 vaccine. Clones were read by immunoSEQ multiplex PCR, and TCRdb kept only the in-frame ones, dropping some. The data hold roughly 50,000 clones, with approximately 91% observed a single time. Sequencing was performed on peripheral blood, taken 28 days after the second AZD1222 dose. These receptors originate from an adult who received the AZD1222 COVID-19 vaccine. CDR3s include the opening cysteine and the closing phenylalanine or tryptophan. Fields, in order: J gene, D gene, clone size, V gene, CDR3 DNA, CDR3 protein. The D gene is left open where the match is weak. Size values are once, few and many counts, or a class for expanded clones, and some rows have none.

j_gene: TRBJ2-3
d_gene: TRBD1
abundance: -
v_gene: TRBV9
CDR3nt: TGTGCCAGCAGCGTAGGCCGGGACAGGAGCGCAGATACGCAGTATTTT
CDR3aa: CASSVGRDRSADTQYF

j_gene: TRBJ1-1
d_gene: -
abundance: -
v_gene: TRBV5-6
CDR3nt: TGTGCCAGCAGCGGCTCAGTACTCCTCATAGGTGTGAACACTGAAGCTTTCTTT
CDR3aa: CASSGSVLLIGVNTEAFF

j_gene: TRBJ1-1
d_gene: -
abundance: -
v_gene: TRBV5-1
CDR3nt: TGCGCCAGCAGCTTGGAACGGGTCACTGAAGCTTTCTTT
CDR3aa: CASSLERVTEAFF

j_gene: TRBJ2-3
d_gene: TRBD2
abundance: once
v_gene: TRBV7-2
CDR3nt: TGTGCCAGCAGCCCGCAAGCTAGGACGGGAGGGCTCACAGATACGCAGTATTTT
CDR3aa: CASSPQARTGGLTDTQYF

j_gene: TRBJ2-1
d_gene: -
abundance: -
v_gene: TRBV3-1/TRBV3-2
CDR3nt: TGTGCCAGCAGCCAAGGTCAAGACAATGAGCAGTTCTTC
CDR3aa: CASSQGQDNEQFF

j_gene: TRBJ2-7
d_gene: TRBD1
abundance: -
v_gene: TRBV10-1
CDR3nt: TGCGCCAGCAGTGAGATCCAGGGGGCGGCTTACGAGCAGTACTTC
CDR3aa: CASSEIQGAAYEQYF

j_gene: TRBJ2-7
d_gene: -
abundance: once
v_gene: TRBV7-6
CDR3nt: TGTGCCAGCAGCTTAGGGACCTACCCCTACGAGCAGTACTTC
CDR3aa: CASSLGTYPYEQYF

j_gene: TRBJ2-5
d_gene: TRBD2
abundance: -
v_gene: TRBV19
CDR3nt: TGTGCCAGTAGTAAATCCGGGACTAGCGGAGAAGAGACCCAGTACTTC
CDR3aa: CASSKSGTSGEETQYF

j_gene: TRBJ2-3
d_gene: TRBD2
abundance: once
v_gene: TRBV3-1/TRBV3-2
CDR3nt: TGTGCCAGCAGCTACTCAAATAAGGCGGGAGTAGCAGATACGCAGTATTTT
CDR3aa: CASSYSNKAGVADTQYF

j_gene: TRBJ1-1
d_gene: -
abundance: -
v_gene: TRBV7-6
CDR3nt: TGTGCCAGCAGCCTCCGGACAGAGGTGTTCTTT
CDR3aa: CASSLRTEVFF

j_gene: TRBJ1-5
d_gene: TRBD1
abundance: -
v_gene: TRBV19
CDR3nt: TGTGCCACTAAACTAGGGGGCTTCGATCAGCCCCAGCATTTT
CDR3aa: CATKLGGFDQPQHF

j_gene: TRBJ2-1
d_gene: TRBD1
abundance: once
v_gene: TRBV20-1
CDR3nt: TGCAGTGCTAGTCCCCCCCAGGGGGCCGGCTCAAACAATGAGCAGTTCTTC
CDR3aa: CSASPPQGAGSNNEQFF